Listed here are 13 T cell receptor beta chains from one sample, sequenced in a study of T cell repertoires and leukemia-associated antigens. No antigen has been identified for these receptors. MiXCR, applied by TCRdb to the 5' RACE reads, yields one record per CDR3 protein. Here the sample spans around 12,000 distinct CDR3 sequences, about 40% being singletons. Sequences were obtained from CD3+ T cells sorted from blood and cultured. The receptors here all came from a female donor in good health.

The rearrangement joins TRBV5-1 to TRBJ1-1; D unclear. CDR1 is SGHRS, CDR2 YFSETQ, per germline. Trimming cost V 0 bases and J 6 bases, with 15 bases left between them. This CDR3 has 15 residues. CDR3 coding DNA: TGCGCCAGCAGCTTGGCTCCGGGCCCTATAGCTGAAGCTTTCTTT. This sequence encodes CASSLAPGPIAEAFF.

The genes are TRBV5-4 and TRBJ1-1; 8 positions agree with TRBD1. The CDR3 loop spans 14 amino acids. Germline V gives CDR1 SGHNT, CDR2 YYREEE (reference sequence). V lost 4 bases, J lost 6 bases, and 8 bases stayed unmatched. CDR3 residues: CASSPTGGLAEAFF. In DNA, the CDR3 is TGTGCCAGCAGCCCTACAGGGGGTTTGGCTGAAGCTTTCTTT.

As concerns this clonotype: A read error may produce the germline difference seen at one junction end. The gene calls are TRBV4-3 and TRBJ1-2; TRBD1 might be the D (5 bases). The CDR3 runs 14 residues. The germline V gene encodes CDR1 LGHNA and CDR2 YSLEER. CDR3 DNA: TGCGCCAGCAGCCAATACCAGGGAAAGGATGGCCACACCTTC. Protein sequence: CASSQYQGKDGHTF.

This clonotype is medium-sized in the sample. This chain joins TRBV3-1 and TRBJ2-1, with unresolved D. The CDR3 runs 12 residues. The germline gives CDR1 LGHDT, CDR2 YNNKEL (reference sequence). Trimming removed 8 bases from V and 4 bases from J, with 9 bases in between. The CDR3, as DNA: TGTGCCAGCGGCGACGCATACAATGAGCAGTTCTTC. Its protein is CASGDAYNEQFF.

By sample share, this clonotype is medium-sized. The chain couples TRBV5-1 to TRBJ2-7; D may be TRBD1 (6 bases). CDR3 size: 15 residues. Germline CDR1 SGHRS, CDR2 YFSETQ. The V and J ends lost 4 bases and 0 bases respectively, with 14 bases between them. The CDR3 spells CASSPSGTPSYEQYF. Written as DNA, the CDR3 is TGCGCCAGCAGCCCATCCGGGACACCCTCCTACGAGCAGTACTTC.

This clonotype was seen many times. The V and J genes are TRBV18 and TRBJ2-1, with TRBD2 matching 7 bases. Germline values: CDR1 KGHSH, CDR2 LQKENI. V trimming: 2 bases; J trimming: 5 bases; junction bases outside the gene matches: 15. The CDR3 has 18 amino acids. In DNA, the CDR3 is TGTGCCAGCTCACCAATTATGATTGGGACGGGAGGTAACAATGAGCAGTTCTTC. This gives the protein CASSPIMIGTGGNNEQFF.

In regard to this clonotype: A junction end diverges from the germline sequence, so it may reflect a read error. The chain combines TRBV20-1 with TRBJ1-1, with 7 bases matching TRBD1. The germline V gene has CDR1 DFQATT and CDR2 SNEGSKA (reference sequence). CDR3 length: 13 amino acids. CDR3 nucleotide sequence: TGCAGTGCTAGAGGACAGGGAGACACTGAAGCTTACTTT. Translation gives CSARGQGDTEAYF.

This chain links TRBV5-4 with TRBJ2-5; D is unclear. The CDR3 extends over 14 amino acids. V lost 4 bases and J 2 bases, leaving 12 bases between the germline ends. Germline values: CDR1 SGHNT, CDR2 YYREEE (reference sequence). Here the CDR3 reads CASSSPSVQETQYF. The CDR3 nucleotides read TGTGCCAGCAGCAGCCCCAGCGTTCAAGAGACCCAGTACTTC.

This clonotype was observed at least ten times. This chain joins TRBV7-9 and TRBJ2-3; 11 nucleotides match TRBD2. Losses at the gene ends were 11 bases for V and 2 bases for J; bases not matched to a gene: 6. This CDR3 spans 14 amino acids. Germline V gives CDR1 SEHNR, CDR2 FQNEAQ (reference sequence). The DNA for the CDR3 is TGTGCCGCCAGACTAGCGGGGTCCACAGATACGCAGTATTTT. Protein product: CAARLAGSTDTQYF.

The chain recombines TRBV20-1 with TRBJ1-1, with a possible D match to TRBD1 (6 bases). Germline V lookup: CDR1 DFQATT, CDR2 SNEGSKA (reference sequence). Trimming took 6 bases from V and 3 from J, leaving 11 bases between them. The CDR3 is made up of 12 amino acids. The CDR3 bases are TGCAGTGCGAAAGGGGGGGACACTGAAGCTTTCTTT. Protein: CSAKGGDTEAFF.

In this sample, this clonotype turned up many times. The gene calls are TRBV5-1 and TRBJ2-3; weak D call: TRBD2 (6 bases). With 0 bases removed from V and 0 bases from J, the gap between germline ends came to 11 bases. This CDR3 region has 16 residues. CDR1 and CDR2 from the germline V gene are SGHRS and YFSETQ. The CDR3 bases are TGCGCCAGCAGCTTGGTTGTAGCGGAGAGCACAGATACGCAGTATTTT. Translated: CASSLVVAESTDTQYF.

This chain joins TRBV27 and TRBJ2-7; perhaps TRBD2 as D (6 bases). Germline CDR1 MNHEY, CDR2 SMNVEV (reference sequence). CDR3 length: 14 amino acids. The V gene lost 5 bases and the J gene lost 2 bases, with 13 bases spanning the gap. CDR3 bases: TGTGCCAGCAGTGCGGGACGGTTTACCTACGAGCAGTACTTC. This gives the protein CASSAGRFTYEQYF.

This clonotype rates as medium-sized. The rearrangement uses TRBV20-1 and TRBJ1-5; D is uncertain. Germline V CDR1 and CDR2: DFQATT, SNEGSKA (reference sequence). This CDR3 region has 13 residues. Trimming left V 3 bases short and J 6 bases short, with 12 bases between. The CDR3 spells CSASSSFAQPQHF. Written as DNA, the CDR3 is TGCAGTGCTAGTTCTAGTTTCGCTCAGCCCCAGCATTTT.